The 11 T cell receptor beta chains presented below share a single source sample, sequenced in a study of blood T cell repertoires in COVID-19. Produced via immunoSEQ multiplex PCR; TCRdb's table is partial and in-frame only. The sample includes 200,000 to 250,000 clones, 90% to 95% seen only once; the top ten take 0.8% to 1%. Sample: peripheral blood. All receptors come from a man aged 55 to 69 with COVID-19, enrolled during active disease.

The chain uses TRBV19 and TRBJ1-1; D is perhaps TRBD1 (6 bases). Germline V gene data show CDR1 as LNHDA and CDR2 as SQIVND (reference sequence). V dropped 8 bases and J dropped 0 bases, with 10 bases sitting between them. This CDR3 comprises 13 residues. This chain's CDR3 is CASRTGMNTEAFF. The CDR3 coding sequence is TGTGCCAGTCGAACAGGGATGAACACTGAAGCTTTCTTT. Full variable domain (outside the CDR3, taken from reference TRBV19 and TRBJ1-1): DGGITQSPKYLFRKEGQNVTLSCEQNLNHDAMYWYRQDPGQGLRLIYYSQIVNDFQKGDIAEGYSVSREKKESFPLTVTSAQKNPTAFYLCASRTGMNTEAFFGQGTRLTVV.

This clone is a singleton in its sample. The chain uses TRBV5-1 and TRBJ2-7, with TRBD1 matching over 8 bases. The CDR3 totals 15 residues. The V gene's germline CDR1 is SGHRS and CDR2 YFSETQ. The J segment lost 1 base and the V segment lost 0 bases, leaving 3 bases of the junction unmatched. The CDR3 region has the DNA TGCGCCAGCAGCTTGGGGACAGGGATTTCCTACGAGCAGTACTTC. It is translated as CASSLGTGISYEQYF. Based on the CDR3 plus reference TRBV5-1 and TRBJ2-7, the full variable domain is KAGVTQTPRYLIKTRGQQVTLSCSPISGHRSVSWYQQTPGQGLQFLFEYFSETQRNKGNFPGRFSGRQFSNSRSEMNVSTLELGDSALYLCASSLGTGISYEQYFGPGTRLTVT.

The J gene is TRBJ1-1, the V gene TRBV7-2, with D possibly TRBD1 on 5 matching bases. This CDR3 has 12 amino acids. CDR1 SGHTA and CDR2 FQGNSA come from the germline V gene. Trimming pared 3 bases from V and 10 bases from J, leaving 12 bases between. Here the CDR3 DNA reads TGTGCCAGCAGCTTGGCCGCGGGGGGAGCTTTCTTT. It codes for CASSLAAGGAFF.

This chain connects TRBV5-5 to TRBJ2-1; 8 nucleotides match TRBD1. Trimming cost V 4 bases and J 4 bases; bases outside gene matches: 7. CDR1 is SGHKS, CDR2 YYEKEE, per germline (reference sequence). This CDR3 has 15 residues. This CDR3 reads CASSIGQGAYNEQFF. The CDR3 nucleotides are TGTGCCAGCAGCATAGGACAGGGCGCTTACAATGAGCAGTTCTTC.

This chain uses TRBV15 with TRBJ2-1; a weak D match, TRBD1 (6 bases). Trimming took off 2 bases at V and 0 bases at J, with 14 bases between the two ends. Germline V lookup: CDR1 LNHNV, CDR2 YYDKDF (reference sequence). The CDR3 contains 17 residues. In DNA, the CDR3 is TGTGCCACCAGCAGACCAACACGACAGGACTCCTACAATGAGCAGTTCTTC. This translates into CATSRPTRQDSYNEQFF.

This chain uses TRBV5-1 with TRBJ2-1, with 7 bases identical to TRBD2. J lost 6 bases, V lost 4 bases, and 16 bases had no gene match. The V gene's germline CDR1 is SGHRS and CDR2 YFSETQ. There are 17 residues in the CDR3. The CDR3 DNA is TGCGCCAGCAGCCAACCCGTAGGGCGGGAGCTCGGCAATGAGCAGTTCTTC. Translation: CASSQPVGRELGNEQFF.

The J gene is TRBJ2-7, the V gene TRBV30; 7 bases fit TRBD1. With 8 bases clipped from V and 4 bases from J, the junction kept 5 bases outside the gene matches. Germline-derived CDR1 and CDR2 are GTSNPN and SVGIG (reference sequence). The CDR3 has 11 residues. The chain's CDR3 is CARGTAYEQYF. The CDR3 DNA reads as TGTGCCAGGGGGACAGCGTACGAGCAGTACTTC.

The chain's CDR3 is CASSLRQGKADEQFF. The CDR3 DNA reads TGTGCCAGCAGCTTAAGACAGGGGAAGGCGGATGAGCAGTTCTTC. The gene calls are TRBV7-8 and TRBJ2-1, with TRBD1 matching over 8 bases. The CDR3 has 15 residues. V trimming: 2 bases; J trimming: 8 bases; junction bases outside the gene matches: 8. Germline-derived CDR1 and CDR2 are SGHVS and FQNEAQ.

The gene calls are TRBV5-1 and TRBJ2-7; maybe TRBD1 (6 bases). Deletions cut 4 bases from V and 8 bases from J, with 16 bases between. This CDR3 contains 13 residues. CDR1 and CDR2 from the germline V gene are SGHRS and YFSETQ. The CDR3 region is CASSRTQGTQQYF. The CDR3 region has the DNA TGCGCCAGCAGCCGCACACAGGGCACTCAGCAGTACTTC.

The chain has TRBV7-3 and TRBJ1-5, with D perhaps matching TRBD1 (6 bases). In germline, CDR1 is SGHTA, CDR2 FQGTGA. The germline V and J ends were trimmed by 5 bases and 5 bases, with 10 bases remaining between them. There are 13 residues in the CDR3. The CDR3 reads CASSPDRDQPQHF. In DNA form, the CDR3 reads TGTGCCAGCAGCCCGGACAGAGATCAGCCCCAGCATTTT.

The genes are TRBV27 and TRBJ2-1; D is unresolved. The germline gives CDR1 MNHEY, CDR2 SMNVEV (reference sequence). This CDR3 contains 12 residues. V lost 4 bases to trimming and J lost 9 bases, with 10 bases between them. CDR3 in DNA: TGTGCCAGCAGTTCCCCCCGAGGTGAGCAGTTCTTC. Its protein is CASSSPRGEQFF.